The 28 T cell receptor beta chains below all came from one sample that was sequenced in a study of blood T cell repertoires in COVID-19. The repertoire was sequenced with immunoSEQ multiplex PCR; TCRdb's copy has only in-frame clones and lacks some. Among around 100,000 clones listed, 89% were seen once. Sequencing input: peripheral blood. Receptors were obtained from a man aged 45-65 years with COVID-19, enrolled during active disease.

In DNA, the CDR3 is TGTGCCAGCAGCGTAGCGGCAGGGGGCTTTGCAGATACGCAGTATTTT. It translates to CASSVAAGGFADTQYF. The chain combines TRBV9 with TRBJ2-3, with 8 positions matching TRBD1. Germline values: CDR1 SGDLS, CDR2 YYNGEE. This CDR3 has 16 amino acids. With 0 bases clipped from V and 4 bases from J, the junction kept 7 bases outside the gene matches.

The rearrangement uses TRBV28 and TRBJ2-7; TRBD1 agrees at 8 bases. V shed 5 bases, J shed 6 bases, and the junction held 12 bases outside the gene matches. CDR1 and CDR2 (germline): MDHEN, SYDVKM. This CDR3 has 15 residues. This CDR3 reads CASSPTGTGRREQYF. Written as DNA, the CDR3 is TGTGCCAGCAGTCCCACCGGGACAGGCAGGCGCGAGCAGTACTTC.

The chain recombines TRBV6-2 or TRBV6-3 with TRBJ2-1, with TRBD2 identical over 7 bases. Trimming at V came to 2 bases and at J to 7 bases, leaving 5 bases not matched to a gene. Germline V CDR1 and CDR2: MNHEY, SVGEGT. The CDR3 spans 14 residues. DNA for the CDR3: TGTGCCAGCAGTTACGGGAGGGGTTGGAATGAGCAGTTCTTC. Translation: CASSYGRGWNEQFF.

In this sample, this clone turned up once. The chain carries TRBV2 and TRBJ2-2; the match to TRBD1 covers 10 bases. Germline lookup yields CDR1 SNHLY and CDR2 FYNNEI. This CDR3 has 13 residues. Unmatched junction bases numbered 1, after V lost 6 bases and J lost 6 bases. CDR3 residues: CASRDRGSGELFF. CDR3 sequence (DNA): TGTGCCAGCAGGGACAGGGGGTCCGGGGAGCTGTTTTTT.

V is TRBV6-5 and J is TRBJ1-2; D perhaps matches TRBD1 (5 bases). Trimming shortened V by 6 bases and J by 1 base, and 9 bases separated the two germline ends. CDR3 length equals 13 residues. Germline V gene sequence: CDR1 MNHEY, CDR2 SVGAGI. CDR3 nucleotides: TGTGCCAGCAGACCAGACAGTAACTATGGCTACACCTTC. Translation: CASRPDSNYGYTF.

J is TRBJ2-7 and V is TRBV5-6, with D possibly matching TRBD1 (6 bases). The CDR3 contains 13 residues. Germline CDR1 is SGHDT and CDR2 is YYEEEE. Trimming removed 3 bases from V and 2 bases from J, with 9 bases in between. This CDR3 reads CASSYTGTYEQYF. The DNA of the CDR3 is TGTGCCAGCAGCTACACAGGGACCTACGAGCAGTACTTC.

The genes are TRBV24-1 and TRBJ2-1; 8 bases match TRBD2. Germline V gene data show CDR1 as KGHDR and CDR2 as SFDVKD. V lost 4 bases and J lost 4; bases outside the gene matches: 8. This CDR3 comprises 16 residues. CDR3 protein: CATSEASGGVYNEQFF. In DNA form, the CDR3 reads TGTGCCACCAGTGAGGCCAGCGGGGGAGTTTACAATGAGCAGTTCTTC.

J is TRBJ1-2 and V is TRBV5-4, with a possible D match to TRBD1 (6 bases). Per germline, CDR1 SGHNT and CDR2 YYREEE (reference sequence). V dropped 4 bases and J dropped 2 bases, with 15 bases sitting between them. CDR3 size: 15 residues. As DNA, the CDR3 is TGTGCCAGCAGCCACGCGGACAGAAACAACTATGGCTACACCTTC. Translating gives CASSHADRNNYGYTF.

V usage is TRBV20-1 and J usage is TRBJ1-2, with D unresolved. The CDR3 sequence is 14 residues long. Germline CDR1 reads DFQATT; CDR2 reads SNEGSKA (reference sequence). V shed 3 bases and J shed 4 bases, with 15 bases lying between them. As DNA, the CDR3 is TGCAGTGCTAGTCTACTTCAGAGCGCCTATGGCTACACCTTC. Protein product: CSASLLQSAYGYTF.

DNA for the CDR3: TGTGCCACCAGCAGAGATAGGGGGACCTACGAGCAGTACTTC. This gives the protein CATSRDRGTYEQYF. The chain employs TRBV15 and TRBJ2-7; a possible D gene is TRBD1 (6 bases). CDR1 LNHNV and CDR2 YYDKDF come from the germline V gene (reference sequence). This CDR3 spans 14 amino acids. V lost 0 bases to trimming and J lost 2 bases, with 8 bases between them.

Here the CDR3 reads CASSLAGDSNQPQHF. The CDR3 DNA sequence: TGCGCCAGCAGCTTGGCGGGGGATAGCAATCAGCCCCAGCATTTT. The rearrangement uses TRBV5-1 and TRBJ1-5; D might be TRBD1 (5 bases). The germline V and J ends were trimmed by 0 bases and 0 bases, with 7 bases remaining between them. CDR3 size: 15 residues. Per the germline V gene, CDR1 is SGHRS and CDR2 is YFSETQ.

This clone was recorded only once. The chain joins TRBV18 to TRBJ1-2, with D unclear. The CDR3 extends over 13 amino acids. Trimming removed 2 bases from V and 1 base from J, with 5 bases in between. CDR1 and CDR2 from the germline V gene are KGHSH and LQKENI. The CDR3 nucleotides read TGTGCCAGCTCACCAAACAATAACTATGGCTACACCTTC. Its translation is CASSPNNNYGYTF.

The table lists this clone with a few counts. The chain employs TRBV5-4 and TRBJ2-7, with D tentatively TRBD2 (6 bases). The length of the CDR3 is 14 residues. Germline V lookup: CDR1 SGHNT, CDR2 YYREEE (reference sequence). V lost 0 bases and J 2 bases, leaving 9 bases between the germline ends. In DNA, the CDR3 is TGTGCCAGCAGCTTGGCGGGGGAGACCTACGAGCAGTACTTC. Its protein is CASSLAGETYEQYF.

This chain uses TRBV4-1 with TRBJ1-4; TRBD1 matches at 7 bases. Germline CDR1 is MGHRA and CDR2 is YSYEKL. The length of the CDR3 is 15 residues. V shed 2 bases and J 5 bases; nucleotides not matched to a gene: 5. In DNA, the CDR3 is TGCGCCAGCAGCCAACCCGACAGGGCAAATGAAAAACTGTTTTTT. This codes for CASSQPDRANEKLFF.

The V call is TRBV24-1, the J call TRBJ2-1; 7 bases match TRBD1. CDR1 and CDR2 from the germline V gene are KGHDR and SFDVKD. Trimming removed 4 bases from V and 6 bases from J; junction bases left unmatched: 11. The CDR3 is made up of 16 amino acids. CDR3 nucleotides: TGTGCCACCAGTGAACCTCGACAGGGTTTGGTCAATGAGCAGTTCTTC. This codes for CATSEPRQGLVNEQFF.

CDR3 in amino acids: CASSLSGVQETQYF. The DNA for the CDR3 is TGTGCCAGCAGCCTTAGCGGGGTCCAAGAGACCCAGTACTTC. V usage is TRBV6-5 and J usage is TRBJ2-5, with TRBD2 matching over 8 bases. V was pared by 6 bases and J by 1 base, with 4 bases of the junction left unmatched. Looked up from germline, CDR1 is MNHEY and CDR2 is SVGAGI. The CDR3 sequence is 14 residues long.

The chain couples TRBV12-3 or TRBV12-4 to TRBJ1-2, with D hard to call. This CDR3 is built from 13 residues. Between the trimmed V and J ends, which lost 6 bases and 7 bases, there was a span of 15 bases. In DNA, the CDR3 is TGTGCCAGCAGCCCTGGGGAGCCCTTTGGCTACACCTTC. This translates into CASSPGEPFGYTF.

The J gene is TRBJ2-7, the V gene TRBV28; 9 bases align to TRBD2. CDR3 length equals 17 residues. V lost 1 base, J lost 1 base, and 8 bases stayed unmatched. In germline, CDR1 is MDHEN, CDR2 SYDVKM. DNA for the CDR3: TGTGCCAGCAGTTTATCTCCGGGTAGCGGGGGATCCTACGAGCAGTACTTC. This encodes CASSLSPGSGGSYEQYF. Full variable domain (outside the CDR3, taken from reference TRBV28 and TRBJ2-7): DVKVTQSSRYLVKRTGEKVFLECVQDMDHENMFWYRQDPGLGLRLIYFSYDVKMKEKGDIPEGYSVSREKKERFSLILESASTNQTSMYLCASSLSPGSGGSYEQYFGPGTRLTVT.

CDR3: CASTNRGMVREKLFF. CDR3 DNA sequence: TGTGCCAGCACCAACAGGGGAATGGTGCGTGAAAAACTGTTTTTT. The chain joins TRBV5-4 to TRBJ1-4; 7 positions match TRBD1. The CDR3 is 15 residues long. Germline assignment: CDR1 SGHNT and CDR2 YYREEE (reference sequence). V lost 6 bases to trimming and J lost 7 bases; unmatched junction nucleotides: 12.

CDR3 loop: CASSLETNNEQFF. CDR3 DNA: TGTGCCAGCAGCTTGGAGACAAACAATGAGCAGTTCTTC. The chain combines TRBV5-4 with TRBJ2-1; D call uncertain. V lost 0 bases and J 5 bases, leaving 6 bases between the germline ends. CDR3 length equals 13 residues. The V gene's germline CDR1 is SGHNT and CDR2 YYREEE (reference sequence).

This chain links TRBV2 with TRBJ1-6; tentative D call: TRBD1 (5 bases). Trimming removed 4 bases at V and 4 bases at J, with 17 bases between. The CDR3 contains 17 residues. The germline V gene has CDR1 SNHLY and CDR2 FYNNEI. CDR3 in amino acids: CASSGTSGYRYNSPLHF. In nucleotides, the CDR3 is TGTGCCAGCAGTGGAACGTCAGGGTACCGGTATAATTCACCCCTCCACTTT.

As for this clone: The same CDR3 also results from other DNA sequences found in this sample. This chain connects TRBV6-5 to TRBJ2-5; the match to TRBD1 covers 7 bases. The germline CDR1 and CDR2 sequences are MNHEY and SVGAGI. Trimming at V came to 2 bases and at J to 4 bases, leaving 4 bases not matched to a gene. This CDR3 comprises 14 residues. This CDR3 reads CASSYNRGRETQYF. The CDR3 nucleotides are TGTGCCAGCAGTTACAACAGGGGAAGAGAGACCCAGTACTTC.

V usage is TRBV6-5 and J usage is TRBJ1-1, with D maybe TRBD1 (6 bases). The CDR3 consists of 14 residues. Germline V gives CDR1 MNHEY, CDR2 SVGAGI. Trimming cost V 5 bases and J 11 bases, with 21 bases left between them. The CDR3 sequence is CASSPAGTPGRAFF. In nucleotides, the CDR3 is TGTGCCAGCAGTCCCGCCGGGACACCGGGTCGGGCTTTCTTT.

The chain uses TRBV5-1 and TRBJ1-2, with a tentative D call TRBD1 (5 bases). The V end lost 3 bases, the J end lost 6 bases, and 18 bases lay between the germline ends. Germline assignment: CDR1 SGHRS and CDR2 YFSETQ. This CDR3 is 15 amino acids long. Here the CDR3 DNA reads TGCGCCAGCAGCTACTACGACAGACCCCGTGATGGCTACACCTTC. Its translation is CASSYYDRPRDGYTF.

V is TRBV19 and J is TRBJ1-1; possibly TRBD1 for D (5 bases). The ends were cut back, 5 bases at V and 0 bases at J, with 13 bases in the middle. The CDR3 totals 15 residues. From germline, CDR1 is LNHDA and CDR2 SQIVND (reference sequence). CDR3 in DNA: TGTGCCAGTAGTCCAAGACAGAGGCTGAACACTGAAGCTTTCTTT. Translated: CASSPRQRLNTEAFF.

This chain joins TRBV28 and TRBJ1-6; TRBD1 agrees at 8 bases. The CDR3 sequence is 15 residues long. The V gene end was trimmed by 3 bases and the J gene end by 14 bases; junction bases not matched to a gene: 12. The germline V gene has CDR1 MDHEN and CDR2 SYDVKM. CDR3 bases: TGTGCCAGCAGTTTTTTGGACAGGGAGGAAGGGGCCCTCCACTTT. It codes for CASSFLDREEGALHF.

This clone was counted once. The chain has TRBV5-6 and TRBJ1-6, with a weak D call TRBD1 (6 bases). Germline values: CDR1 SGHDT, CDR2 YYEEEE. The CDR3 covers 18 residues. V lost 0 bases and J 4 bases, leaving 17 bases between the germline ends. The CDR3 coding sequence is TGTGCCAGCAGCTTGGAAGGGGGACATATTCTTTATAATTCACCCCTCCACTTT. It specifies CASSLEGGHILYNSPLHF. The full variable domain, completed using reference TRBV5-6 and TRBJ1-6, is DAGVTQSPTHLIKTRGQQVTLRCSPKSGHDTVSWYQQALGQGPQFIFQYYEEEERQRGNFPDRFSGHQFPNYSSELNVNALLLGDSALYLCASSLEGGHILYNSPLHFGNGTRLTVT.

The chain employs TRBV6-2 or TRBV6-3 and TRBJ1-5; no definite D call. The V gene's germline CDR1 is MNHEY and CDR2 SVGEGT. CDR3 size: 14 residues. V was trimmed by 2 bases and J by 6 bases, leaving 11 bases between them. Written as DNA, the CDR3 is TGTGCCAGCAGTTACCCGGGGAGTCCTCAGCCCCAGCATTTT. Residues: CASSYPGSPQPQHF.